The 17 T cell receptor beta chains listed next were all sequenced from one sample in a study of T cells after yellow fever vaccination. TCRdb used MiXCR to reprocess the 5' RACE reads, holding one entry per CDR3 protein. This table holds approximately 330,000 distinct CDR3 sequences, roughly 3.9% found once. This material consisted of PBMCs, taken 5 days after the yellow fever booster vaccination. Every receptor here comes from a man in his late teens or twenties who received the YFV17D yellow fever vaccine.

This clonotype was counted a few times. The genes are TRBV4-2 and TRBJ1-2; D perhaps matches TRBD1 (5 bases). Trimming stripped 4 bases from V and 5 bases from J, with 17 bases between. The CDR3 is 15 residues long. The V gene's germline CDR1 is LGHNA and CDR2 YNFKEQ. The CDR3 DNA follows: TGTGCCAGCAGCCCGACCGGGACTCCAGGTTATGGCTACACCTTC. It codes for CASSPTGTPGYGYTF.

Many counts were recorded for this clonotype. This chain uses TRBV4-3 with TRBJ2-5; the D is unclear. CDR3 length equals 13 residues. V was trimmed by 2 bases and J by 2 bases, leaving 6 bases between them. CDR1 and CDR2 from the germline V gene are LGHNA and YSLEER. The CDR3 DNA reads TGCGCCAGCAGCCAAAGGAGACAAGAGACCCAGTACTTC. It is translated as CASSQRRQETQYF.

This clonotype was detected many times. The chain carries TRBV7-2 and TRBJ1-2, with D hard to call. Germline loops: CDR1 SGHTA, CDR2 FQGNSA. This CDR3 has 15 amino acids. Trimming took 0 bases from V and 2 from J, leaving 10 bases between them. CDR3 protein: CASSLAPRGNYGYTF. The CDR3 nucleotides are TGTGCCAGCAGCTTAGCCCCCCGGGGAAACTATGGCTACACCTTC.

The chain combines TRBV28 with TRBJ2-5, with TRBD2 matching 9 bases. The germline V gene has CDR1 MDHEN and CDR2 SYDVKM. CDR3 size: 18 residues. Germline trimming cut 2 bases from V and 0 bases from J; bases unmatched to any gene: 10. In nucleotides, the CDR3 is TGTGCCAGCAGTTTAGGGGCTAGCGGGGCTGTGTACCAAGAGACCCAGTACTTC. This encodes CASSLGASGAVYQETQYF.

The J gene is TRBJ1-1, the V gene TRBV25-1, with 9 nucleotides matching TRBD1. With V trimmed by 3 bases and J by 3 bases, 5 bases remained unmatched. CDR1 and CDR2 (germline): MGHDK, SYGVNS. The CDR3 spans 15 residues. For the CDR3, the DNA is TGTGCCAGCAGTGATTCGAGACAGGGGGACACTGAAGCTTTCTTT. It translates to CASSDSRQGDTEAFF. Filled out from reference TRBV25-1 and TRBJ1-1, the complete variable domain reads EADIYQTPRYLVIGTGKKITLECSQTMGHDKMYWYQQDPGMELHLIHYSYGVNSTEKGDLSSESTVSRIRTEHFPLTLESARPSHTSQYLCASSDSRQGDTEAFFGQGTRLTVV.

This clonotype came up many times. The J gene is TRBJ2-7, the V gene TRBV28; a possible D gene is TRBD1 (6 bases). The V gene's germline CDR1 is MDHEN and CDR2 SYDVKM. This CDR3 is 13 amino acids long. V lost 5 bases and J 3 bases, leaving 11 bases between the germline ends. The CDR3 DNA is TGTGCCAGCAGTCGCCCACAGGGCTACGAGCAGTACGTC. This encodes CASSRPQGYEQYV.

This clonotype occurred many times. V is TRBV10-3 and J is TRBJ2-5; D remains unclear. The CDR3 spans 12 residues. The V end was cut by 5 bases, the J end by 3 bases, with 7 bases between. Germline assignment: CDR1 ENHRY and CDR2 SYGVKD. CDR3 sequence reads: CAISRNEETQYF. The CDR3 coding sequence is TGTGCCATCAGTCGGAATGAAGAGACCCAGTACTTC.

This chain joins TRBV20-1 and TRBJ2-2, with D maybe TRBD2 (6 bases). V was pared by 0 bases and J by 4 bases, with 12 bases between. Germline values: CDR1 DFQATT, CDR2 SNEGSKA (reference sequence). The CDR3 totals 15 residues. The CDR3 here is CSAREARGATGELFF. CDR3 coding DNA: TGCAGTGCTAGAGAAGCTCGCGGGGCCACCGGGGAGCTGTTTTTT.

This clonotype was seen many times. The J gene is TRBJ1-3, the V gene TRBV4-2; no firm D call. This CDR3 contains 15 residues. Germline CDR1 reads LGHNA; CDR2 reads YNFKEQ. V lost 5 bases to trimming and J lost 2 bases, with 13 bases between them. Written as DNA, the CDR3 is TGTGCCAGCAGCGTCCGACCAGGCGCTGGAAACACCATATATTTT. Residues: CASSVRPGAGNTIYF.

The table lists this clonotype with many counts. The chain has TRBV7-9 and TRBJ2-1; 7 nucleotides align to TRBD2. The CDR3 spans 15 residues. After removal of 4 bases from V and 0 bases from J, the junction contained 3 bases not matched to a gene. Germline V gene data show CDR1 as SEHNR and CDR2 as FQNEAQ (reference sequence). CDR3 coding DNA: TGTGCCAGCAGCTCGCGGGGGAGCTCCTACAATGAGCAGTTCTTC. Its translation is CASSSRGSSYNEQFF. Variable domain in full (rest from reference TRBV7-9 and TRBJ2-1): DTGVSQNPRHKITKRGQNVTFRCDPISEHNRLYWYRQTLGQGPEFLTYFQNEAQLEKSRLLSDRFSAERPKGSFSTLEIQRTEQGDSAMYLCASSSRGSSYNEQFFGPGTRLTVL.

This clonotype has at least ten counts. This sequence joins TRBV6-5 and TRBJ2-1, with D hard to call. This CDR3 region has 13 residues. Looked up from germline, CDR1 is MNHEY and CDR2 is SVGAGI. V lost 6 bases and J 6 bases, leaving 12 bases between the germline ends. Here the CDR3 DNA reads TGTGCCAGCAGCCCCTATGAGGTCAATGAGCAGTTCTTC. It translates to CASSPYEVNEQFF.

This clonotype was detected a few times. Relative to the germline gene, one junction end is altered; a read error may explain this. V and J are TRBV27 and TRBJ1-2, with D possibly being TRBD1 (5 bases). This CDR3 has 12 residues. CDR1 is MNHEY and CDR2 is SMNVEV in the germline V gene (reference sequence). The CDR3 DNA reads as TGCACCAGCAGTCGACCGAGGGGCGGCTACACCTTC. Translated: CTSSRPRGGYTF.

V usage is TRBV20-1 and J usage is TRBJ2-1; 11 nucleotides match TRBD2. This CDR3 has 14 amino acids. V trimming: 3 bases; J trimming: 6 bases; junction bases outside the gene matches: 4. Germline-derived CDR1 and CDR2 are DFQATT and SNEGSKA (reference sequence). The CDR3 coding sequence is TGCAGTGCTAGTCCTAGCGGGGGGCTCAATGAGCAGTTCTTC. Translation gives CSASPSGGLNEQFF.

V gene TRBV12-3 or TRBV12-4 combines with J gene TRBJ2-1; D ambiguous. The CDR3 totals 17 residues. Trimming took off 2 bases at V and 5 bases at J, with 19 bases between the two ends. In DNA form, the CDR3 reads TGTGCCAGCAGTTTAAAAACGGGCAGCCAAATTAACAATGAGCAGTTCTTC. Residues: CASSLKTGSQINNEQFF.

This clonotype was found many times. This chain connects TRBV25-1 to TRBJ2-1; 10 positions agree with TRBD2. The trim removed 6 bases at V and 7 bases at J, leaving 6 bases unmatched. Germline assignment: CDR1 MGHDK and CDR2 SYGVNS. This CDR3 has 14 amino acids. The CDR3 DNA reads TGTGCCAGCAGAGGGGGTAGCGGGGGGAATGAGCAGTTCTTC. It encodes CASRGGSGGNEQFF.

The rearrangement joins TRBV7-8 to TRBJ1-1; D is undetermined. Germline V CDR1 and CDR2: SGHVS, FQNEAQ. CDR3 size: 14 residues. The V gene lost 1 base and the J gene lost 1 base, with 7 bases spanning the gap. CDR3: CASSLVGENTEAFF. The CDR3 nucleotides read TGTGCCAGCAGCTTAGTGGGAGAGAACACTGAAGCTTTCTTT.

This clonotype occurred many times. J is TRBJ1-1 and V is TRBV5-5; D unresolved. Deletions cut 4 bases from V and 0 bases from J, with 10 bases between. The CDR3 spans 14 residues. Germline CDR1 reads SGHKS; CDR2 reads YYEKEE (reference sequence). The CDR3 reads CASSPGPLNTEAFF. CDR3 nucleotide sequence: TGTGCCAGCAGCCCCGGGCCGTTGAACACTGAAGCTTTCTTT.